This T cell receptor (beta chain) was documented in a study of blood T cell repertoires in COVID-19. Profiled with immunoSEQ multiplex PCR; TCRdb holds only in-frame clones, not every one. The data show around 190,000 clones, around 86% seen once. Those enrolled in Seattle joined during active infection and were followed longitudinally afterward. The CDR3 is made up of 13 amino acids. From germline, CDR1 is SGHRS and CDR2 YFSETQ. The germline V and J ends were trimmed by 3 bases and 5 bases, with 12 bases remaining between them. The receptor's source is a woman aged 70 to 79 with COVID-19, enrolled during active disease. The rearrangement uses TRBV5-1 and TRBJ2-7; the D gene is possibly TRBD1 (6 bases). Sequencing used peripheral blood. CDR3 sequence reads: CASSSLQGNEQYF. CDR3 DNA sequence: TGCGCCAGCAGCTCCCTACAGGGAAACGAGCAGTACTTC. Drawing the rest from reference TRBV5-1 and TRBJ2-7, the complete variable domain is KAGVTQTPRYLIKTRGQQVTLSCSPISGHRSVSWYQQTPGQGLQFLFEYFSETQRNKGNFPGRFSGRQFSNSRSEMNVSTLELGDSALYLCASSSLQGNEQYFGPGTRLTVT.